These 17 T cell receptor beta chains share one sample of origin, sequenced in a study of T cell changes during pregnancy in multiple sclerosis. TCRdb's copy holds only in-frame clones and misses some; the assay was immunoSEQ multiplex PCR. The table lists 37,000 or so clones, 88% of them singletons. The sequencing used CD4+ T cells from peripheral blood mononuclear cells, collected before pregnancy. Every receptor here comes from a female donor with multiple sclerosis, enrolled in a pregnancy study.

This clone appeared a single time. The V gene is TRBV29-1, the J gene TRBJ2-1; 9 nucleotides agree with TRBD2. Trimming took 6 bases from V and 3 from J; bases not matched to a gene: 15. The germline V gene has CDR1 SQVTM and CDR2 ANQGSEA. The length of the CDR3 is 17 residues. DNA for the CDR3: TGCAGCGTCGGAAGGATAGGCGGGAGGGCCATCTACAATGAGCAGTTCTTC. Translation gives CSVGRIGGRAIYNEQFF.

The chain recombines TRBV6-1 with TRBJ1-2, with a weak D call TRBD1 (5 bases). The V gene lost 5 bases and the J gene lost 7 bases, with 14 bases spanning the gap. Germline V gene lookup returns CDR1 MNHNS and CDR2 SASEGT. CDR3 length: 13 amino acids. The DNA for the CDR3 is TGTGCCAGCAGTTTTTCCGGGACTCTTGGCTACACCTTC. Its protein is CASSFSGTLGYTF.

The chain is built from TRBV6-1 and TRBJ2-3; tentative D call: TRBD2 (5 bases). Germline V gene lookup returns CDR1 MNHNS and CDR2 SASEGT. This CDR3 has 14 residues. V lost 6 bases and J 0 bases, leaving 10 bases between the germline ends. The chain's CDR3 is CASSRSESTDTQYF. As DNA, the CDR3 is TGTGCCAGCAGCCGTAGCGAGAGCACAGATACGCAGTATTTT.

About this clone itself: One end of the junction does not line up with germline, which may come from a read error. In the same sample, other DNA sequences code for this CDR3. Here the CDR3 reads CASSQGQGENYGYTF. The CDR3 nucleotides read TGTGCCAGCAGCCAGGGACAGGGGGAAAACTACGGCTACACCTTC. The chain recombines TRBV4-2 with TRBJ1-2, with TRBD1 matching 11 bases. CDR1 LGHNA and CDR2 YNFKEQ come from the germline V gene. CDR3 length: 15 amino acids.

The chain employs TRBV5-1 and TRBJ1-1; a weak D match, TRBD1 (5 bases). The V end was cut by 3 bases, the J end by 4 bases, with 10 bases between. The CDR3 runs 13 residues. The germline V gene has CDR1 SGHRS and CDR2 YFSETQ. The CDR3 DNA is TGCGCCAGCAGCTCCACCGACAGCACTGAAGCTTTCTTT. The encoded protein is CASSSTDSTEAFF. The full variable domain, with the rest looked up from reference TRBV5-1 and TRBJ1-1, is KAGVTQTPRYLIKTRGQQVTLSCSPISGHRSVSWYQQTPGQGLQFLFEYFSETQRNKGNFPGRFSGRQFSNSRSEMNVSTLELGDSALYLCASSSTDSTEAFFGQGTRLTVV.

The count of this clone is one. The V gene is TRBV25-1, the J gene TRBJ2-1, with a weak D call TRBD1 (5 bases). The CDR3 contains 11 residues. Looked up from germline, CDR1 is MGHDK and CDR2 is SYGVNS. V was cut by 8 bases and J by 4 bases, with 6 bases left in between. The CDR3 sequence: CASGAYNEQFF. CDR3 coding DNA: TGTGCCAGCGGGGCTTACAATGAGCAGTTCTTC.

V is TRBV5-6 and J is TRBJ2-2; 9 bases map to TRBD1. The CDR3 extends over 14 amino acids. The germline V gene encodes CDR1 SGHDT and CDR2 YYEEEE. Trimming at V came to 6 bases and at J to 6 bases, leaving 6 bases not matched to a gene. CDR3 DNA sequence: TGTGCCAGCACGAACGGGGACAGGGCCGGGGAGCTGTTTTTT. It codes for CASTNGDRAGELFF.

V gene TRBV15 combines with J gene TRBJ1-3; 8 positions match TRBD1. Germline CDR1 and CDR2: LNHNV and YYDKDF (reference sequence). This CDR3 comprises 16 residues. The V gene end was trimmed by 0 bases and the J gene end by 2 bases; junction bases not matched to a gene: 3. CDR3 bases: TGTGCCACCAGCAGAGATCGGACAGGGCCTGGAAACACCATATATTTT. Translating it yields CATSRDRTGPGNTIYF.

This clone was picked up one time. The chain couples TRBV2 to TRBJ1-2, with TRBD1 matching over 7 bases. Germline V gene sequence: CDR1 SNHLY, CDR2 FYNNEI. CDR3 length equals 13 residues. Trimming at V came to 6 bases and at J to 2 bases, leaving 3 bases not matched to a gene. The CDR3 here is CASRSQGNYGYTF. In DNA form, the CDR3 reads TGTGCCAGCAGGTCACAGGGGAACTATGGCTACACCTTC.

V gene TRBV4-1 combines with J gene TRBJ1-4; D perhaps matches TRBD1 (6 bases). V shed 4 bases and J shed 6 bases, with 18 bases lying between them. The CDR3 spans 16 residues. The germline gives CDR1 MGHRA, CDR2 YSYEKL. The CDR3 region is CASSLSGGGEDEKLFF. The CDR3, as DNA: TGCGCCAGCAGCCTCTCGGGCGGGGGCGAGGATGAAAAACTGTTTTTT.

The chain carries TRBV4-2 and TRBJ1-2; D remains ambiguous. The CDR3 is 15 amino acids. Between the trimmed V and J ends, which lost 0 bases and 8 bases, there was a span of 16 bases. Germline V gene data show CDR1 as LGHNA and CDR2 as YNFKEQ. The DNA of the CDR3 is TGTGCCAGCAGCCAAGATCTGCGGGGAGGAGAAGGCTACACCTTC. Protein product: CASSQDLRGGEGYTF.

The V call is TRBV6-5, the J call TRBJ1-4; 9 bases are shared with TRBD1. J lost 7 bases, V lost 4 bases, and 4 bases had no gene match. This CDR3 contains 14 residues. Germline V gives CDR1 MNHEY, CDR2 SVGAGI. The CDR3 DNA is TGTGCCAGCAGTTCCGACAGGGGGGGTGAAAAACTGTTTTTT. It codes for CASSSDRGGEKLFF.

V gene TRBV7-9 combines with J gene TRBJ2-3; the D gene is possibly TRBD1 (6 bases). Germline CDR1 reads SEHNR; CDR2 reads FQNEAQ (reference sequence). The CDR3 is 14 residues long. Trimming took off 5 bases at V and 2 bases at J, with 11 bases between the two ends. The DNA for the CDR3 is TGTGCCAGCAGCCCAGGGGAGTACACAGATACGCAGTATTTT. Its translation: CASSPGEYTDTQYF. The full variable domain, rest sourced from reference TRBV7-9 and TRBJ2-3, is DTGVSQNPRHKITKRGQNVTFRCDPISEHNRLYWYRQTLGQGPEFLTYFQNEAQLEKSRLLSDRFSAERPKGSFSTLEIQRTEQGDSAMYLCASSPGEYTDTQYFGPGTRLTVL.

Comment on this clone: The identical CDR3 is also encoded by other nucleotide sequences in the sample. DNA for the CDR3: TGTGCCAGCAGAACAGGGGGAGGATACGAGCAGTACTTC. Encoded protein: CASRTGGGYEQYF. This chain joins TRBV28 and TRBJ2-7, with TRBD1 matching 8 bases. This CDR3 is 13 amino acids long. Germline V gene sequence: CDR1 MDHEN, CDR2 SYDVKM. The V gene end was trimmed by 6 bases and the J gene end by 4 bases; junction bases not matched to a gene: 5. The full variable domain, with the rest looked up from reference TRBV28 and TRBJ2-7, is DVKVTQSSRYLVKRTGEKVFLECVQDMDHENMFWYRQDPGLGLRLIYFSYDVKMKEKGDIPEGYSVSREKKERFSLILESASTNQTSMYLCASRTGGGYEQYFGPGTRLTVT.

CDR3 amino acids: CASSTPGGQPYGYTF. In nucleotides, the CDR3 is TGTGCCAGCAGTACCCCCGGGGGACAGCCCTATGGCTACACCTTC. This chain joins TRBV6-5 and TRBJ1-2, with 7 bases lining up with TRBD1. This CDR3 is 15 amino acids long. The germline gives CDR1 MNHEY, CDR2 SVGAGI. The V and J ends lost 5 bases and 4 bases, in that order; junction bases with no gene match: 10.

This clone was counted once. This chain links TRBV27 with TRBJ1-1; the match to TRBD1 covers 11 bases. This CDR3 is built from 15 residues. The germline V gene has CDR1 MNHEY and CDR2 SMNVEV (reference sequence). The trim removed 4 bases at V and 1 base at J, leaving 2 bases unmatched. The CDR3 nucleotides read TGTGCCAGCAGTTCCGGGACAGGGGGGAACACTGAAGCTTTCTTT. Its translation is CASSSGTGGNTEAFF.

The chain combines TRBV7-2 with TRBJ1-3, with D perhaps TRBD1 (5 bases). V shed 4 bases and J shed 2 bases, with 12 bases lying between them. The germline gives CDR1 SGHTA, CDR2 FQGNSA. The CDR3 spans 15 residues. The CDR3 sequence: CASSSQGITGNTIYF. CDR3 DNA: TGTGCCAGCAGCTCCCAGGGTATAACTGGAAACACCATATATTTT.